These 32 T cell receptor beta chains came from one sample sequenced in a study of control samples from healthy donors and cancer patients. The table came from immunoSEQ multiplex PCR; TCRdb's copy has only in-frame clones and leaves some out. Of 150,000 to 200,000 clones listed, 91% were seen once; the top ten hold about 1.6%. Sample: blood. The receptors here all came from a woman aged 25 to 45 in good health.

V and J are TRBV15 and TRBJ2-6; 10 bases line up with TRBD2. This CDR3 has 18 amino acids. The ends lost 1 base at V and 0 bases at J; junction bases unmatched: 3. Looked up from germline, CDR1 is LNHNV and CDR2 is YYDKDF (reference sequence). CDR3 sequence reads: CATSRGLAGASGANVLTF. In DNA form, the CDR3 reads TGTGCCACCAGCAGAGGGCTAGCGGGGGCCTCTGGGGCCAACGTCCTGACTTTC. Combining the CDR3 with reference TRBV15 and TRBJ2-6 gives the whole variable domain DAMVIQNPRYQVTQFGKPVTLSCSQTLNHNVMYWYQQKSSQAPKLLFHYYDKDFNNEADTPDNFQSRRPNTSFCFLDIRSPGLGDTAMYLCATSRGLAGASGANVLTFGAGSRLTVL.

The chain uses TRBV3-1 (or the pseudogene TRBV3-2) and TRBJ1-4, with a tentative D call TRBD1 (6 bases). V was shortened by 4 bases and J by 4 bases, with 10 bases between the two germline ends. CDR3 size: 14 residues. Germline V gives CDR1 LGHDT, CDR2 YNNKEL (reference sequence). CDR3 in amino acids: CASSRGQSNEKLFF. DNA of the CDR3: TGTGCCAGCAGCCGGGGGCAGAGTAATGAAAAACTGTTTTTT.

The genes are TRBV11-3 and TRBJ1-1, with D possibly matching TRBD1 (6 bases). CDR1 is SGHNT, CDR2 YENEEA, per germline. This CDR3 has 14 amino acids. V lost 0 bases and J lost 4, with 9 bases in between. CDR3 sequence: CASSLDRGGTEAFF. CDR3 nucleotide sequence: TGTGCCAGCAGCTTAGATCGAGGGGGCACTGAAGCTTTCTTT.

V gene TRBV5-5 combines with J gene TRBJ1-1; 9 bases agree with TRBD1. V dropped 0 bases and J dropped 1; count of bases not matched to a gene: 1. Germline assignment: CDR1 SGHKS and CDR2 YYEKEE (reference sequence). The CDR3 is 15 amino acids. CDR3 sequence reads: CASSLGTGENTEAFF. As DNA, the CDR3 is TGTGCCAGCAGCTTGGGGACAGGGGAGAACACTGAAGCTTTCTTT.

The chain links TRBV18 to TRBJ1-4; unclear D gene. V lost 2 bases and J lost 4, with 5 bases in between. The CDR3 totals 13 residues. CDR1 KGHSH and CDR2 LQKENI come from the germline V gene. In DNA, the CDR3 is TGTGCCAGCTCACCAGGGATTAATGAAAAACTGTTTTTT. As protein: CASSPGINEKLFF.

The V gene is TRBV6-5, the J gene TRBJ1-5; 11 nucleotides line up with TRBD1. The germline V gene encodes CDR1 MNHEY and CDR2 SVGAGI. V was pared by 5 bases and J by 2 bases, with 2 bases of the junction left unmatched. The CDR3 contains 15 residues. CDR3 loop: CASSRTGGGNQPQHF. The CDR3 DNA sequence: TGTGCCAGCAGTAGGACAGGGGGCGGCAATCAGCCCCAGCATTTT.

The chain combines TRBV9 with TRBJ1-6, with D uncertain. The germline gives CDR1 SGDLS, CDR2 YYNGEE. CDR3 length: 14 residues. With 0 bases removed from V and 6 bases from J, the gap between germline ends came to 7 bases. In DNA form, the CDR3 reads TGTGCCAGCAGCGTAGTCGGTGGTAATTCACCCCTCCACTTT. Its protein product is CASSVVGGNSPLHF.

The V and J genes are TRBV5-6 and TRBJ2-2, with TRBD1 identical over 7 bases. The CDR3 is made up of 16 amino acids. Unmatched junction bases numbered 8, after V lost 0 bases and J lost 6 bases. The germline gives CDR1 SGHDT, CDR2 YYEEEE. This CDR3 reads CASSLVQGVWAGELFF. In nucleotides, the CDR3 is TGTGCCAGCAGCTTGGTTCAGGGGGTGTGGGCCGGGGAGCTGTTTTTT.

The gene calls are TRBV12-3 or TRBV12-4 and TRBJ1-1, with unresolved D. The V and J ends lost 6 bases and 1 base respectively, with 9 bases between them. The CDR3 has 13 amino acids. CDR3 DNA: TGTGCCAGCAGACTGACGGAGAACACTGAAGCTTTCTTT. Protein: CASRLTENTEAFF.

The gene calls are TRBV11-3 and TRBJ1-3; 7 bases match TRBD1. Germline CDR1 reads SGHNT; CDR2 reads YENEEA. V lost 0 bases and J lost 0; bases outside the gene matches: 8. The CDR3 spans 18 residues. DNA for the CDR3: TGTGCCAGCAGCTTAGATTCCAGGACAGGTCCCTCTGGAAACACCATATATTTT. Its protein is CASSLDSRTGPSGNTIYF.

The rearrangement joins TRBV5-5 to TRBJ1-2; 7 positions agree with TRBD1. This CDR3 is 14 amino acids long. V trimming: 4 bases; J trimming: 4 bases; junction bases outside the gene matches: 7. Germline CDR1 and CDR2: SGHKS and YYEKEE (reference sequence). The CDR3 DNA sequence: TGTGCCAGCAGCACCGGACAGGCTTCCTATGGCTACACCTTC. Encoded protein: CASSTGQASYGYTF.

This sequence joins TRBV5-4 and TRBJ2-3; D is perhaps TRBD1 (6 bases). V shed 4 bases and J shed 5 bases, with 11 bases lying between them. The CDR3 is 13 residues long. Germline V CDR1 and CDR2: SGHNT, YYREEE (reference sequence). As DNA, the CDR3 is TGTGCCAGCAGCACTCAGGGGTTAGATACGCAGTATTTT. Its protein product is CASSTQGLDTQYF.

The V gene is TRBV28, the J gene TRBJ1-5, with TRBD1 matching 7 bases. CDR1 MDHEN and CDR2 SYDVKM come from the germline V gene. The CDR3 is made up of 13 amino acids. Trimming removed 6 bases from V and 3 bases from J; junction bases left unmatched: 2. The DNA of the CDR3 is TGTGCCAGCAGGGGGACAGTCAATCAGCCCCAGCATTTT. Its protein is CASRGTVNQPQHF.

V is TRBV28 and J is TRBJ1-5, with TRBD1 matching over 9 bases. This CDR3 has 15 amino acids. Germline loops: CDR1 MDHEN, CDR2 SYDVKM. V trimming: 8 bases; J trimming: 5 bases; junction bases outside the gene matches: 10. Written as DNA, the CDR3 is TGTGCCAGCGTTCCCGGGACAGGGCGGGATCAGCCCCAGCATTTT. Its protein product is CASVPGTGRDQPQHF.

The chain combines TRBV6-5 with TRBJ2-7; TRBD2 agrees at 7 bases. Unmatched junction bases numbered 5, after V lost 3 bases and J lost 0 bases. Germline loops: CDR1 MNHEY, CDR2 SVGAGI. The CDR3 covers 15 residues. The CDR3 DNA is TGTGCCAGCAGTTATAACGGGGGGAGCTCCTACGAGCAGTACTTC. The encoded protein is CASSYNGGSSYEQYF.

The chain combines TRBV28 with TRBJ1-6; TRBD1 matches at 8 bases. The CDR3 has 15 residues. V shed 5 bases and J 8 bases; nucleotides not matched to a gene: 8. The germline CDR1 and CDR2 sequences are MDHEN and SYDVKM. CDR3 protein: CASSGRGQVDSPLHF. For the CDR3, the DNA is TGTGCCAGCAGTGGCAGGGGGCAGGTGGATTCACCCCTCCACTTT.

V and J are TRBV7-6 and TRBJ2-3, with TRBD2 identical over 10 bases. This CDR3 spans 17 amino acids. The junction had 8 bases not matched to a gene; V was cut back by 5 bases and J by 0 bases. CDR1 and CDR2 from the germline V gene are SGHVS and FNYEAQ. The DNA of the CDR3 is TGTGCCAGCAGCCGAACAGCGGGAGGGCCGAGCACAGATACGCAGTATTTT. It yields the protein CASSRTAGGPSTDTQYF.

The chain links TRBV27 to TRBJ2-1, with 11 bases lining up with TRBD2. From germline, CDR1 is MNHEY and CDR2 SMNVEV (reference sequence). This CDR3 is built from 15 residues. V trimming: 5 bases; J trimming: 5 bases; junction bases outside the gene matches: 5. Here the CDR3 DNA reads TGTGCCAGCAGTCCACGGGGACTAGCGGACAATGAGCAGTTCTTC. This codes for CASSPRGLADNEQFF.

The V call is TRBV7-6, the J call TRBJ2-3; D gene uncertain. V was pared by 8 bases and J by 0 bases, with 15 bases between. This CDR3 region has 15 residues. Germline lookup yields CDR1 SGHVS and CDR2 FNYEAQ. CDR3: CASRPLPPSTDTQYF. CDR3 nucleotides: TGTGCCAGCCGCCCCCTTCCACCTAGCACAGATACGCAGTATTTT.

The genes are TRBV13 and TRBJ1-2; no reliable D call. CDR1 is PRHDT and CDR2 is FYEKMQ in the germline V gene (reference sequence). V was clipped by 5 bases and J by 3 bases, with 13 bases between them. The CDR3 runs 14 residues. DNA of the CDR3: TGTGCCAGCAGCCCCGGACTGCCTGACTATGGCTACACCTTC. It encodes CASSPGLPDYGYTF.

CDR3 sequence: CASSIGLAGGGEQFF. In DNA form, the CDR3 reads TGTGCCAGTAGTATAGGCCTAGCGGGAGGGGGTGAGCAGTTCTTC. This chain joins TRBV19 and TRBJ2-1; 12 bases map to TRBD2. This CDR3 has 15 residues. V lost 1 base to trimming and J lost 9 bases; unmatched junction nucleotides: 4. Germline-derived CDR1 and CDR2 are LNHDA and SQIVND (reference sequence).

The J gene is TRBJ1-1, the V gene TRBV7-9; 10 bases align to TRBD1. Looked up from germline, CDR1 is SEHNR and CDR2 is FQNEAQ (reference sequence). The trim removed 7 bases at V and 11 bases at J, leaving 16 bases unmatched. This CDR3 comprises 15 residues. This CDR3 reads CASTRLTGGESRAFF. CDR3 bases: TGTGCCAGCACCAGACTGACAGGGGGCGAGAGTAGGGCTTTCTTT. The full variable domain, with the rest looked up from reference TRBV7-9 and TRBJ1-1, is DTGVSQNPRHKITKRGQNVTFRCDPISEHNRLYWYRQTLGQGPEFLTYFQNEAQLEKSRLLSDRFSAERPKGSFSTLEIQRTEQGDSAMYLCASTRLTGGESRAFFGQGTRLTVV.

The chain employs TRBV7-3 and TRBJ2-5, with TRBD2 matching 7 bases. V lost 5 bases and J lost 7; bases outside the gene matches: 7. The CDR3 length is 13 residues. Germline loops: CDR1 SGHTA, CDR2 FQGTGA. The CDR3 DNA reads TGTGCCAGCAGCCCCCGGGAGCGGGGGACCCAGTACTTC. Encoded protein: CASSPRERGTQYF.

The chain employs TRBV6-1 and TRBJ1-2; no clear D. Per germline, CDR1 MNHNS and CDR2 SASEGT. This CDR3 region has 13 residues. Trimming cost V 2 bases and J 4 bases, with 8 bases left between them. CDR3 DNA sequence: TGTGCCAGCAGTGAACCCGCCTCCTATGGCTACACCTTC. This translates into CASSEPASYGYTF.

The rearrangement joins TRBV27 to TRBJ1-5; D gene uncertain. V was clipped by 3 bases and J by 2 bases, with 2 bases between them. The CDR3 is made up of 12 amino acids. Germline V CDR1 and CDR2: MNHEY, SMNVEV (reference sequence). DNA for the CDR3: TGTGCCAGCAGTTTTGGCAATCAGCCCCAGCATTTT. This gives the protein CASSFGNQPQHF.

The chain recombines TRBV21-1 with TRBJ2-7; the D call of TRBD2 is as the table states it, not checked on the DNA. TRBV21-1 is assigned pseudogene status. This CDR3 is built from 17 residues. The CDR3 sequence: CASSKGLAGGPGYEQYF. CDR3 in DNA: TGTGCCAGCAGCAAGGGCCTAGCGGGAGGGCCGGGGTACGAGCAGTACTTC.

V gene TRBV27 combines with J gene TRBJ1-6; D is unresolved. Germline V gene lookup returns CDR1 MNHEY and CDR2 SMNVEV (reference sequence). V shed 2 bases and J shed 6 bases, with 5 bases lying between them. The CDR3 covers 13 residues. The CDR3 DNA follows: TGTGCCAGCAGTTTAGGTAGTAATTCACCCCTCCACTTT. It codes for CASSLGSNSPLHF.

The chain joins TRBV19 to TRBJ2-6; 8 nucleotides agree with TRBD2. Germline assignment: CDR1 LNHDA and CDR2 SQIVND (reference sequence). V dropped 2 bases and J dropped 0; count of bases not matched to a gene: 3. CDR3 size: 17 residues. CDR3: CASSIQRGSSGANVLTF. The CDR3 DNA reads TGTGCCAGTAGTATACAGCGGGGGAGCTCTGGGGCCAACGTCCTGACTTTC.

J is TRBJ1-2 and V is TRBV5-1, with TRBD1 as a possible D gene (5 bases). The CDR3 runs to 15 residues. V lost 0 bases to trimming and J lost 5 bases, with 14 bases between them. The germline V gene has CDR1 SGHRS and CDR2 YFSETQ. The CDR3 DNA is TGCGCCAGCAGCTTGGCCCGGCAGGGAGGATATGGCTACACCTTC. The encoded protein is CASSLARQGGYGYTF.

The CDR3 region is CASSSRGGWASEKLFF. CDR3 in DNA: TGTGCCAGCAGCTCACGGGGTGGGTGGGCTAGTGAAAAACTGTTTTTT. V and J are TRBV12-1 and TRBJ1-4. TRBV12-1 is a known pseudogene. The CDR3 extends over 16 amino acids.

The J gene is TRBJ2-7, the V gene TRBV2; a weak D match, TRBD1 (6 bases). V lost 5 bases, J lost 1 base, and 12 bases lay in between. Germline loops: CDR1 SNHLY, CDR2 FYNNEI. The length of the CDR3 is 14 residues. CDR3 sequence: CASSLGQTSYEQYF. CDR3 sequence (DNA): TGTGCCAGCAGTTTAGGACAGACGTCCTACGAGCAGTACTTC. Combining the CDR3 with reference TRBV2 and TRBJ2-7 gives the whole variable domain EPEVTQTPSHQVTQMGQEVILRCVPISNHLYFYWYRQILGQKVEFLVSFYNNEISEKSEIFDDQFSVERPDGSNFTLKIRSTKLEDSAMYFCASSLGQTSYEQYFGPGTRLTVT.

V is TRBV29-1 and J is TRBJ2-7; D unresolved. V was clipped by 6 bases and J by 1 base, with 10 bases between them. Germline CDR1 SQVTM, CDR2 ANQGSEA. This CDR3 comprises 12 residues. The CDR3 region is CSVSDGSYEQYF. The DNA of the CDR3 is TGCAGCGTGTCGGACGGGTCCTACGAGCAGTACTTC.